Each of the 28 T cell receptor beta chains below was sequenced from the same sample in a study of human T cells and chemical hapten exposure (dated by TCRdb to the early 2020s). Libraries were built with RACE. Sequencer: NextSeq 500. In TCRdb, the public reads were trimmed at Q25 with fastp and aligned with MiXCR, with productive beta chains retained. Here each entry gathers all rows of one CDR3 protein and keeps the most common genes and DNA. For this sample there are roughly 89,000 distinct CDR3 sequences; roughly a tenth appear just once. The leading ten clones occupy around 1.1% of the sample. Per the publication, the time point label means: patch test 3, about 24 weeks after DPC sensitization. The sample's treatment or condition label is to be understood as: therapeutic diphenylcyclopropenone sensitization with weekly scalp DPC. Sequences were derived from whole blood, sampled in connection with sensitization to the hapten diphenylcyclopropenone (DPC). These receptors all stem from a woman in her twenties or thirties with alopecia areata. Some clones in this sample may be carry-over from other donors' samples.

The CDR3 loop is CASTSGGEQFF. CDR3 coding DNA: TGTGCCAGCACCTCGGGGGGTGAGCAGTTCTTC. The V gene is TRBV5-6, the J gene TRBJ2-1; the match to TRBD2 covers 7 bases. Germline CDR1 reads SGHDT; CDR2 reads YYEEEE. This CDR3 is 11 amino acids long. J gave up 9 bases and V 6 bases, and 3 bases lay outside the gene matches.

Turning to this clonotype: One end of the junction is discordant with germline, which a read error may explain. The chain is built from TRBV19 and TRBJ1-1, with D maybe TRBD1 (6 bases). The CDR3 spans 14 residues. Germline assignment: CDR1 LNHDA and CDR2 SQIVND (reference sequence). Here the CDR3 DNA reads TGTGCCAGTAGTAAAGACCCCGGGGACACTGAAGATTTCTTT. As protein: CASSKDPGDTEDFF. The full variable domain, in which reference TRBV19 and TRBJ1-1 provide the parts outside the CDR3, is DGGITQSPKYLFRKEGQNVTLSCEQNLNHDAMYWYRQDPGQGLRLIYYSQIVNDFQKGDIAEGYSVSREKKESFPLTVTSAQKNPTAFYLCASSKDPGDTEDFFGQGTRLTVV.

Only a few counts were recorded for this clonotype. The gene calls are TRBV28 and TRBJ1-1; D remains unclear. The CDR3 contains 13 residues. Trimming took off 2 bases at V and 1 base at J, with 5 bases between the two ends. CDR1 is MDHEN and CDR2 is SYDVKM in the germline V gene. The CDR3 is CASSLIANTEAFF. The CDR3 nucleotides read TGTGCCAGCAGTTTAATAGCGAACACTGAAGCTTTCTTT.

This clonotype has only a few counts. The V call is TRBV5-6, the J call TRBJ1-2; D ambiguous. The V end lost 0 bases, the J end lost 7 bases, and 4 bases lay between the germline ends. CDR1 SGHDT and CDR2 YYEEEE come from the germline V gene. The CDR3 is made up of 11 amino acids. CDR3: CASSLGFGYTF. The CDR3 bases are TGTGCCAGCAGCTTGGGGTTTGGCTACACCTTC.

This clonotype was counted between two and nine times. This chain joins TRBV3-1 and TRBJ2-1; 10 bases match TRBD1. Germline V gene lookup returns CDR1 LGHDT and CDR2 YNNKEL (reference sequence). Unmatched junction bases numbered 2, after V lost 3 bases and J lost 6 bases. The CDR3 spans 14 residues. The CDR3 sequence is CASSHGTGVNEQFF. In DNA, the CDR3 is TGTGCCAGCAGCCACGGGACAGGGGTCAATGAGCAGTTCTTC.

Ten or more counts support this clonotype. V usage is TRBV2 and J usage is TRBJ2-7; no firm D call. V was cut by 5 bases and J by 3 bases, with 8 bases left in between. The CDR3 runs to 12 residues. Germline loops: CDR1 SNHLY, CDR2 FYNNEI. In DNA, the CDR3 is TGTGCCAGCAGTCAGTACAGCTACGAGCAGTACGTC. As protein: CASSQYSYEQYV.

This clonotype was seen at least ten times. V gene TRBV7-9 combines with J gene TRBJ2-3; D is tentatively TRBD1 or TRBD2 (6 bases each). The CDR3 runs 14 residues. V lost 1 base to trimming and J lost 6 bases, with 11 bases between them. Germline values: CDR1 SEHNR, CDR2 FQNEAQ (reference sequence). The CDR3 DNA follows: TGTGCCAGCAGCTTAGTCGGGGGCCAGGATACGCAGTATTTT. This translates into CASSLVGGQDTQYF.

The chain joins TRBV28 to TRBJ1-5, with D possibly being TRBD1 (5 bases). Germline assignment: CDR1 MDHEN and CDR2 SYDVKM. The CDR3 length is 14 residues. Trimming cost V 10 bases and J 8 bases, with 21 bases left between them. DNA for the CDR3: TGTGCCATCCGGGGACGGACAATCCTAGAGCCCCAGCATTTT. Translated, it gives CAIRGRTILEPQHF.

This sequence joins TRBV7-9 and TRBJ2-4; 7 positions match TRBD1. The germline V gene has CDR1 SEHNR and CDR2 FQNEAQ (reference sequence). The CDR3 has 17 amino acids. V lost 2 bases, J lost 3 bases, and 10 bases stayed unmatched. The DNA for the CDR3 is TGTGCCAGCAGCTTACCCGTGGCAGGGGGTGTCAAAAACATTCAGTACTTC. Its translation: CASSLPVAGGVKNIQYF.

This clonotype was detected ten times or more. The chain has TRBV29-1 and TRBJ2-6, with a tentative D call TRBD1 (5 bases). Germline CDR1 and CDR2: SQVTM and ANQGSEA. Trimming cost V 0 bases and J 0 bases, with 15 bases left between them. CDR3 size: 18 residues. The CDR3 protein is CSVEDSGTGDSGANVLTF. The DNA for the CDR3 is TGCAGCGTTGAAGATTCTGGCACAGGCGACTCTGGGGCCAACGTCCTGACTTTC.

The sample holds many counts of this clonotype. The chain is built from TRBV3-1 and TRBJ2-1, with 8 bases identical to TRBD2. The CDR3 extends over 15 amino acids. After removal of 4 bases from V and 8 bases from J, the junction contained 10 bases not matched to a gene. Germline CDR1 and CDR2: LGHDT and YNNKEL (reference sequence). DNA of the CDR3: TGTGCCAGCAGCCCAGGGCCGGGAGGGGGGCATGAGCAGTTCTTC. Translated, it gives CASSPGPGGGHEQFF.

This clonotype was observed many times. The CDR3 sequence: CAISESMGTKQYF. CDR3 nucleotide sequence: TGTGCCATCAGTGAGTCGATGGGGACGAAGCAGTACTTC. The chain carries TRBV10-3 and TRBJ2-7; the D gene could be TRBD1 or TRBD2 (5 bases each). Germline-derived CDR1 and CDR2 are ENHRY and SYGVKD. The CDR3 is 13 amino acids. The V and J ends lost 0 bases and 8 bases respectively, with 11 bases between them.

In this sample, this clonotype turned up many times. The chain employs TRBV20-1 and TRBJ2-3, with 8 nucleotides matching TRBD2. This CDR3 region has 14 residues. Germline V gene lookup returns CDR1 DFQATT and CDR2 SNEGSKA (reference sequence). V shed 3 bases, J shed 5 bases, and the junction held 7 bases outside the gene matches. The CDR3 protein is CSASLRRGVDTQYF. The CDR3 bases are TGCAGTGCTAGTCTCAGGCGGGGGGTAGATACGCAGTATTTT.

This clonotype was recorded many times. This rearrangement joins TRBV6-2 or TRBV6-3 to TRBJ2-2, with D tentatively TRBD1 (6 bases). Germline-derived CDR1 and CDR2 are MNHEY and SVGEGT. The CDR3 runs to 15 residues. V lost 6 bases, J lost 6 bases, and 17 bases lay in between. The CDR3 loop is CASSLGNRVSGELFF. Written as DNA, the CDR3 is TGTGCCAGCAGCCTAGGCAACAGGGTTTCCGGGGAGCTGTTTTTT.

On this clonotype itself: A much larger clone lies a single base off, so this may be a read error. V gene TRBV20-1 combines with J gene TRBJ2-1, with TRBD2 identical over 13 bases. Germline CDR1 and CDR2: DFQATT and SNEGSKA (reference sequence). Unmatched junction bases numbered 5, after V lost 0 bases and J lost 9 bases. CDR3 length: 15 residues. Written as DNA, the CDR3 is TGCAGTGCTAGAGAATGGACTAGCGGGAGTACTGAGCAGTTCTTC. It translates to CSAREWTSGSTEQFF.

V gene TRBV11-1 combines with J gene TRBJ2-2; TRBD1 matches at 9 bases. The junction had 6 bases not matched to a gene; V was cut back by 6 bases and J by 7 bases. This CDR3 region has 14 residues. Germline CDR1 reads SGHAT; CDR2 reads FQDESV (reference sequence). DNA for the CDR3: TGTGCCAGCAGAGGGACAGGGCGGAACGGGGAGCTGTTTTTT. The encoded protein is CASRGTGRNGELFF.

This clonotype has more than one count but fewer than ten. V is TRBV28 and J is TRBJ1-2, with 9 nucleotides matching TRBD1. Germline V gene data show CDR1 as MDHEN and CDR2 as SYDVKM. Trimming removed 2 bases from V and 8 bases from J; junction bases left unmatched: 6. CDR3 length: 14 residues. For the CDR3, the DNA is TGTGCCAGCAGTTTACCGGGACAGGGAAACGGCTACACCTTC. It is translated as CASSLPGQGNGYTF.

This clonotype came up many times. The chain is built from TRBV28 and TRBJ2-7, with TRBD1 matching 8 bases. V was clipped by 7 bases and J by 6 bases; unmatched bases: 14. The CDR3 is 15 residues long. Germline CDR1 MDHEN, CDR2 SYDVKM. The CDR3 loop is CASTTDRGTTIEQYV. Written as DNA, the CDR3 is TGTGCCAGCACCACCGACAGGGGAACTACTATCGAGCAGTACGTC.

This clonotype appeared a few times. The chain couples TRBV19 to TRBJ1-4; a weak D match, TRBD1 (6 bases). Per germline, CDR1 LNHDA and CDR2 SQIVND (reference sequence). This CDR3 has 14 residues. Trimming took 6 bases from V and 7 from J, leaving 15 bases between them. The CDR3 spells CASSLQGGIEKLFF. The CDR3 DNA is TGTGCCAGTAGCCTACAGGGCGGGATTGAAAAACTGTTTTTT.

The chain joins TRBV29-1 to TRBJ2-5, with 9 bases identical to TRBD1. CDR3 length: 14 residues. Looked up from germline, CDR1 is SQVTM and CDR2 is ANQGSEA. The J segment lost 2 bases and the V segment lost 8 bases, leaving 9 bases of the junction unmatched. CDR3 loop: CSSKAGTGQETQYF. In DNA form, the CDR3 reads TGCAGCTCCAAAGCTGGGACAGGGCAAGAGACCCAGTACTTC.

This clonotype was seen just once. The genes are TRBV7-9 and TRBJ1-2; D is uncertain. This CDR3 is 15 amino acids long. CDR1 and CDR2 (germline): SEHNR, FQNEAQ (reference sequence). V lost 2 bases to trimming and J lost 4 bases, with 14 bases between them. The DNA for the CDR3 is TGTGCCAGCAGCTTAATGTACACGGTCGCCTATGGCTACACCTTC. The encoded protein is CASSLMYTVAYGYTF.

The CDR3, as DNA: TGTGCCAGCAGTTTAGGGGAATACGGAGCTAACTATGGCTACACCTTC. This sequence encodes CASSLGEYGANYGYTF. V gene TRBV12-3 or TRBV12-4 combines with J gene TRBJ1-2; no definite D call. The V and J ends lost 1 base and 0 bases respectively, with 12 bases between them. This CDR3 contains 16 residues.

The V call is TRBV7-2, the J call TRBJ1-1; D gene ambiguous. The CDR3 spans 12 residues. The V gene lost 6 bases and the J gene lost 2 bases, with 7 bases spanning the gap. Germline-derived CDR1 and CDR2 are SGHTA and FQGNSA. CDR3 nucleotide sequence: TGTGCCAGCAGAGACCCAAACACTGAAGCTTTCTTT. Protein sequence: CASRDPNTEAFF.

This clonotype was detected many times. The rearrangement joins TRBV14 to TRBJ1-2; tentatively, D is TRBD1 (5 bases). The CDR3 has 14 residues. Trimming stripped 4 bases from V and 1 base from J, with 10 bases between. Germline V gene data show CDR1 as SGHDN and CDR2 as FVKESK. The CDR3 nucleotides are TGTGCCAGCAGCCCTGGAGACAGTAACTATGGCTACACCTTC. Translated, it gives CASSPGDSNYGYTF.

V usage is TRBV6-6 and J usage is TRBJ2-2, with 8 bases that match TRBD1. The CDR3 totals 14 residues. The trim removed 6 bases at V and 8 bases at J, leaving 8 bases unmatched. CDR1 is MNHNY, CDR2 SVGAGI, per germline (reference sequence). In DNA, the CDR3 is TGTGCCAGCAGAGGTGGACAGGGATTGGGGGAGCTGTTTTTT. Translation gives CASRGGQGLGELFF.

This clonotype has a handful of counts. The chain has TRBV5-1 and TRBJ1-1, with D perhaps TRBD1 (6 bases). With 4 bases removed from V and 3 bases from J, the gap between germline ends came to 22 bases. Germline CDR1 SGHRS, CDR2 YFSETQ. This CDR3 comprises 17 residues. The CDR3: CASSPGAGAGWDTEAFF. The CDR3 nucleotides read TGCGCCAGCAGCCCGGGGGCAGGGGCTGGGTGGGACACTGAAGCTTTCTTT.

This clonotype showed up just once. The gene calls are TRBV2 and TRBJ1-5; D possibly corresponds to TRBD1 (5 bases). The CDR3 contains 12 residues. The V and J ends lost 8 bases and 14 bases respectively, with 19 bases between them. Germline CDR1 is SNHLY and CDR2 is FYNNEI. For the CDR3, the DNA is TGTGCCAGCGGCCAAGAGCGGGGCGAAAAGCATTTT. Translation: CASGQERGEKHF.

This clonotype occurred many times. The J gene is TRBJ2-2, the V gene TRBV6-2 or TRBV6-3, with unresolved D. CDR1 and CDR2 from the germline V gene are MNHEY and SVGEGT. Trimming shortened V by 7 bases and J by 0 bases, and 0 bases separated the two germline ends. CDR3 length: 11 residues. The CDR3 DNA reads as TGTGCCAGCACGAACACCGGGGAGCTGTTTTTT. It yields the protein CASTNTGELFF.